This T cell receptor beta chain was found in a study of OX40 agonist ivuxolimab in advanced cancers. There are 14 residues in the CDR3. CDR1 and CDR2 (germline): MNHNY, SVGAGI (reference sequence). Trimming took off 4 bases at V and 6 bases at J, with 15 bases between the two ends. TCRdb keeps only in-frame clones here, not all; method: immunoSEQ multiplex PCR. The table has roughly 48,000 clones, around 87% seen once. The sample here was CD4+ or CD8+ T cells sorted from blood, taken in a trial of the OX40 agonist ivuxolimab. This chain connects TRBV6-6 to TRBJ1-2, with a possible D match to TRBD1 (6 bases). The source of this sequence is an adult with an advanced solid tumor such as melanoma, head and neck, liver or kidney cancer. CDR3 bases: TGTGCCAGCAGTTTCCCCGGATCAGGGGATGGCTACACCTTC. Its protein is CASSFPGSGDGYTF.